The next 4 T cell receptor beta chains were all read from a single sample in a study of cytomegalovirus exposure and HLA in healthy donors. PCR involved 60 Vbeta and 13 Jbeta primers. TCRdb's copy holds only in-frame clones and misses some; the assay was immunoSEQ multiplex PCR. The sample table includes about 120,000 clones. The specimen was PBMCs. Receptors were obtained from a man aged 40-49 years in good health and CMV-seropositive.

This rearrangement joins TRBV19 to TRBJ2-1; 8 bases agree with TRBD2. Germline values: CDR1 LNHDA, CDR2 SQIVND (reference sequence). V shed 8 bases and J 2 bases; nucleotides not matched to a gene: 14. The CDR3 loop spans 17 amino acids. In DNA form, the CDR3 reads TGTGCCAGTTTAAACTCGGCTAGTAGCGGGGCCTACAATGAGCAGTTCTTC. Protein sequence: CASLNSASSGAYNEQFF.

The rearrangement links TRBV28 to TRBJ1-2; D is uncertain. The V end lost 10 bases, the J end lost 4 bases, and 7 bases lay between the germline ends. Looked up from germline, CDR1 is MDHEN and CDR2 is SYDVKM. CDR3 length equals 10 residues. CDR3: CATFLYGYTF. As DNA, the CDR3 is TGTGCCACCTTCCTCTATGGCTACACCTTC.

The chain uses TRBV6-1 and TRBJ2-7, with a weak D call TRBD2 (6 bases). CDR3 size: 12 residues. Germline V CDR1 and CDR2: MNHNS, SASEGT. V was pared by 8 bases and J by 3 bases, with 11 bases between. The chain's CDR3 is CASSGSGYEQYF. Here the CDR3 DNA reads TGTGCCAGCTCCGGTAGCGGCTACGAGCAGTACTTC.

This chain connects TRBV7-9 to TRBJ1-2, with D perhaps TRBD1 (6 bases). CDR3 length equals 15 residues. Germline V gene sequence: CDR1 SEHNR, CDR2 FQNEAQ (reference sequence). V was clipped by 5 bases and J by 0 bases, with 13 bases between them. In DNA, the CDR3 is TGTGCCAGCAGCGCGTACAGGGCGCCTAACTATGGCTACACCTTC. Translation gives CASSAYRAPNYGYTF. The entire variable domain, with the rest obtained from reference TRBV7-9 and TRBJ1-2, is as follows: DTGVSQNPRHKITKRGQNVTFRCDPISEHNRLYWYRQTLGQGPEFLTYFQNEAQLEKSRLLSDRFSAERPKGSFSTLEIQRTEQGDSAMYLCASSAYRAPNYGYTFGSGTRLTVV.